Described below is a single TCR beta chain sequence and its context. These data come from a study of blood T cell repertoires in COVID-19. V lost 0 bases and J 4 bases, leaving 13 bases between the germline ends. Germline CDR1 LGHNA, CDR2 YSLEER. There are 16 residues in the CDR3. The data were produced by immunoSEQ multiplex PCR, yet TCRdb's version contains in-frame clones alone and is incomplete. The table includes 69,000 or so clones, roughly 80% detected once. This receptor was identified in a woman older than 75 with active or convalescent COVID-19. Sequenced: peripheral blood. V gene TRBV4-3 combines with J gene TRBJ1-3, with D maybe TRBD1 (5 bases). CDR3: CASSQDSMGRGNTIYF. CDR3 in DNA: TGCGCCAGCAGCCAAGACTCGATGGGGCGCGGAAACACCATATATTTT.